These T cell receptor beta chains were read from a single sample in a study of T cell responses to AZD1222 COVID-19 vaccine. The repertoire was sequenced with immunoSEQ multiplex PCR; TCRdb's copy has only in-frame clones and lacks some. The sample holds some 150,000 clones, 92% seen once. This sample comprised peripheral blood, obtained on day 0 of MenACWY control vaccination. The source is an adult in good health. Each CDR3 is given without its conserved first and last residue.

V gene	CDR3 protein
TRBV14	ASSPFGLAGVYNEQF
TRBV19	ASMAGQSSGYT
TRBV3-1/TRBV3-2	ASSTGGTGGNQPQH
TRBV5-4	ASSLEWPGLYGYT
TRBV9	ASGRGASYEQY
TRBV10-3	AISEIGDYEQY
TRBV5-1	ASSPEGRPSTDTQY
TRBV6-2/TRBV6-3	ASSYKTLVTLTPPYEQY
TRBV19	ASSLNRDRGNEQY
TRBV5-6	ASSPGNFYEQY
TRBV2	ASSPIQRGAF
TRBV20-1	SARIMNEQF
TRBV10-3	AISERQGSRPSYEQY
TRBV30	AWRRNQGLINNEQF
TRBV7-9	ASSLGTDTQY
TRBV12-3/TRBV12-4	ASSLQNTEAF
TRBV9	ASSAGTGRTEAF
TRBV14	ASSQEGQGTTDTQY